This TCR beta chain appears in the sequencing data of a study of cytomegalovirus exposure and HLA in healthy donors. Background on the study: Caucasian-associated ancestry cluster membership applied to under 85% of 300 to 450 genotyped donors.

Germline V gene lookup returns CDR1 DFQATT and CDR2 SNEGSKA (reference sequence). The CDR3 consists of 11 residues. Trimming pared 2 bases from V and 6 bases from J, leaving 6 bases between. The PCR made use of 60 Vbeta and 13 Jbeta primers. The protocol was immunoSEQ multiplex PCR, while the TCRdb copy is restricted to in-frame clones and leaves out a portion. The sample lists about 150,000 clones, roughly 87% occurring once. This receptor was identified in a man aged 30 to 39 in good health and CMV-seropositive. This chain links TRBV20-1 with TRBJ2-3; D perhaps matches TRBD1 (5 bases). Source material: PBMCs. The CDR3 region is CSARKGDTQYF. The CDR3 DNA reads as TGCAGTGCTAGAAAGGGGGATACGCAGTATTTT.